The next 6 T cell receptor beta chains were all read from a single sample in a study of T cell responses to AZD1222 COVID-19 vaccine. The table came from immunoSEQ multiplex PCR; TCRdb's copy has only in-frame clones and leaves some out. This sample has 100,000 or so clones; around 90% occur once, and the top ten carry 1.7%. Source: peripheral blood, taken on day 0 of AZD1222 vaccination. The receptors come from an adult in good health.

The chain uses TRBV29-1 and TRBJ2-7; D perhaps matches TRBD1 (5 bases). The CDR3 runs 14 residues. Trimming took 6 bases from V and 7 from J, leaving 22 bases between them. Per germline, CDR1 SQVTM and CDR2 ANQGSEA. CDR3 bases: TGCAGCGTGGCCAGGGCCGCCGTGGTGGGGGAGCAGTACTTC. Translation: CSVARAAVVGEQYF.

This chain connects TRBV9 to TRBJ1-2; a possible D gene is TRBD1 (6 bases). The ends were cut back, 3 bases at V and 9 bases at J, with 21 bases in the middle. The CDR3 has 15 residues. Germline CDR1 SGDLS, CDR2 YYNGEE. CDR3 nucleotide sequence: TGTGCCAGCAGCGAACAATCTAAGGGGGGGATTCGCTACACCTTC. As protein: CASSEQSKGGIRYTF.

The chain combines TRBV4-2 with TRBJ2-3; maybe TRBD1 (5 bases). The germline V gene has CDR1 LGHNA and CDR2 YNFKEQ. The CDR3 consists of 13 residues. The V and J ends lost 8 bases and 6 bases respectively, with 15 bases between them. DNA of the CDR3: TGTGCCAGCGGCAGGGATCTTGGGGATACGCAGTATTTT. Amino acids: CASGRDLGDTQYF.

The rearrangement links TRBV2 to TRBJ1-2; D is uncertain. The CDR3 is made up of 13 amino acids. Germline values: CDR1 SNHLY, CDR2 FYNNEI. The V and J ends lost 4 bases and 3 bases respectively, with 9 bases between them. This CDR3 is CASSGEIDYGYTF. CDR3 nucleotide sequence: TGTGCCAGCAGTGGAGAAATAGACTATGGCTACACCTTC.

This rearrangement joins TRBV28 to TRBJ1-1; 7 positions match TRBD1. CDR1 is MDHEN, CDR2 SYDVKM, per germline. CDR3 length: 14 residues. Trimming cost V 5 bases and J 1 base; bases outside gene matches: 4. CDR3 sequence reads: CASSRRQGNTEAFF. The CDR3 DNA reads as TGTGCCAGCAGTCGTAGACAGGGGAACACTGAAGCTTTCTTT.

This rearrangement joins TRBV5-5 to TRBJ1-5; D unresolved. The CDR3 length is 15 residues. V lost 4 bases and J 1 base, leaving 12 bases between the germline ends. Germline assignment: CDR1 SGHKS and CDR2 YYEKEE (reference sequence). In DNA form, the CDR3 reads TGTGCCAGCAGCCAGGCGCCGGGGAGCAATCAGCCCCAGCATTTT. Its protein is CASSQAPGSNQPQHF. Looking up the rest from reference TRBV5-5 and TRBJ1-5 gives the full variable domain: DAGVTQSPTHLIKTRGQQVTLRCSPISGHKSVSWYQQVLGQGPQFIFQYYEKEERGRGNFPDRFSARQFPNYSSELNVNALLLGDSALYLCASSQAPGSNQPQHFGDGTRLSIL.